A single sample is the source of the 15 T cell receptor beta chains below, sequenced in a study of blood T cell repertoires in COVID-19. Sequencing was performed with immunoSEQ multiplex PCR; in TCRdb, only in-frame clones are kept and a portion is missing. Among fewer than 200,000 clones listed, approximately 89% were seen once. Sequencing was performed on peripheral blood. The source is a woman aged 55 to 70 with acute or convalescent COVID-19.

The rearrangement uses TRBV28 and TRBJ1-1; TRBD1 is a possible D gene (6 bases). CDR1 is MDHEN and CDR2 is SYDVKM in the germline V gene. The CDR3 contains 13 residues. The ends were cut back, 6 bases at V and 5 bases at J, with 13 bases in the middle. CDR3: CASSITTGTEAFF. In nucleotides, the CDR3 is TGTGCCAGCAGCATTACCACAGGGACTGAAGCTTTCTTT.

The count of this clone is one. The chain recombines TRBV5-1 with TRBJ2-1, with D perhaps matching TRBD2 (5 bases). CDR1 and CDR2 (germline): SGHRS, YFSETQ. The CDR3 loop spans 16 amino acids. The V gene lost 0 bases and the J gene lost 5 bases, with 15 bases spanning the gap. In DNA, the CDR3 is TGCGCCAGCAGCTTGGAGGCCAAACGGGGAGACAATGAGCAGTTCTTC. Its translation: CASSLEAKRGDNEQFF.

A word on this clone: The sample carries other DNA sequences with the same CDR3. The chain uses TRBV18 and TRBJ1-1, with D uncertain. The CDR3 is made up of 13 amino acids. CDR1 and CDR2 (germline): KGHSH, LQKENI. The germline V and J ends were trimmed by 3 bases and 6 bases, with 11 bases remaining between them. Here the CDR3 reads CASSPRGEAEAFF. In DNA form, the CDR3 reads TGTGCCAGCTCACCCCGGGGTGAGGCTGAAGCTTTCTTT.

This chain joins TRBV10-2 and TRBJ1-2; D may be TRBD1 (5 bases). The CDR3 is made up of 14 amino acids. Trimming removed 10 bases at V and 2 bases at J, with 17 bases between. The germline V gene encodes CDR1 WSHSY and CDR2 SAAADI. For the CDR3, the DNA is TGCGCCATCGCTGGAGGGGACGGGAACTATGGCTACACCTTC. This sequence encodes CAIAGGDGNYGYTF.

This clone has more than one count but fewer than ten. The CDR3 region is CASSQEAGTEGGYTF. CDR3 bases: TGCGCCAGCAGCCAAGAGGCGGGGACCGAGGGTGGCTACACCTTC. The chain is built from TRBV4-1 and TRBJ1-2; D may be TRBD1 (5 bases). The V gene's germline CDR1 is MGHRA and CDR2 YSYEKL. This CDR3 has 15 residues. Trimming took off 0 bases at V and 7 bases at J, with 15 bases between the two ends.

The rearrangement joins TRBV2 to TRBJ2-1; D uncertain. CDR3 length: 13 amino acids. V dropped 6 bases and J dropped 7 bases, with 13 bases sitting between them. In germline, CDR1 is SNHLY, CDR2 FYNNEI. CDR3 sequence: CASRRALLNEQFF. The CDR3 nucleotides read TGTGCCAGCAGAAGAGCCCTACTAAATGAGCAGTTCTTC.

This sequence joins TRBV7-2 and TRBJ1-2, with 8 bases aligning to TRBD1. V shed 5 bases, J shed 4 bases, and the junction held 12 bases outside the gene matches. Germline assignment: CDR1 SGHTA and CDR2 FQGNSA. The CDR3 runs 16 residues. The CDR3, as DNA: TGTGCCAGCAGCACACCGACAGGGGCGAGCATCTATGGCTACACCTTC. Encoded protein: CASSTPTGASIYGYTF.

The chain recombines TRBV6-1 with TRBJ2-2, with a weak D call TRBD2 (7 bases). With 2 bases removed from V and 5 bases from J, the gap between germline ends came to 9 bases. Per germline, CDR1 MNHNS and CDR2 SASEGT. The CDR3 covers 14 residues. The CDR3 sequence: CASSERGGTGELFF. Here the CDR3 DNA reads TGTGCCAGCAGTGAAAGGGGGGGGACCGGGGAGCTGTTTTTT.

V usage is TRBV4-1 and J usage is TRBJ2-7; no reliable D call. V shed 4 bases and J shed 2 bases, with 12 bases lying between them. The CDR3 spans 14 residues. Germline V CDR1 and CDR2: MGHRA, YSYEKL. For the CDR3, the DNA is TGCGCCAGCAGCCCTATGGCGGCAGCCTACGAGCAGTACTTC. Translated, it gives CASSPMAAAYEQYF.

V is TRBV4-2 and J is TRBJ1-6, with 9 bases that match TRBD1. The CDR3 consists of 18 residues. Trimming took 0 bases from V and 9 from J; bases not matched to a gene: 12. CDR1 and CDR2 from the germline V gene are LGHNA and YNFKEQ. The DNA for the CDR3 is TGTGCCAGCAGCCAAGAGGGGGTTGCGGGGACAGGGTTTTCACCCCTCCACTTT. Translating it yields CASSQEGVAGTGFSPLHF.

Comments on this clone: The same CDR3 is also encoded by other DNA sequences in this sample. The rearrangement links TRBV3-1 (or the pseudogene TRBV3-2) to TRBJ2-1; 8 bases agree with TRBD2. The length of the CDR3 is 15 residues. V trimming: 4 bases; J trimming: 6 bases; junction bases outside the gene matches: 8. Germline V CDR1 and CDR2: LGHDT, YNNKEL (reference sequence). In DNA form, the CDR3 reads TGTGCCAGCAGCCCTCTGGCGGGAGGTATCAATGAGCAGTTCTTC. Protein sequence: CASSPLAGGINEQFF.

The V gene is TRBV2, the J gene TRBJ2-2; 8 bases are a match to TRBD2. Germline CDR1 and CDR2: SNHLY and FYNNEI. J lost 1 base, V lost 2 bases, and 3 bases had no gene match. This CDR3 has 16 amino acids. This CDR3 is CASSESSGRNTGELFF. CDR3 nucleotides: TGTGCCAGCAGTGAATCCAGCGGGAGGAACACCGGGGAGCTGTTTTTT.

This rearrangement joins TRBV5-4 to TRBJ2-3, with 10 bases aligning to TRBD2. The CDR3 consists of 16 residues. Per germline, CDR1 SGHNT and CDR2 YYREEE (reference sequence). After removal of 4 bases from V and 3 bases from J, the junction contained 8 bases not matched to a gene. DNA for the CDR3: TGTGCCAGCAGCGCCCACCCTAGCGGGAGTACAGATACGCAGTATTTT. Protein: CASSAHPSGSTDTQYF.

CDR3 in amino acids: CAWNGRGNGLYGYTF. As DNA, the CDR3 is TGTGCCTGGAACGGAAGGGGGAACGGCCTCTATGGCTACACCTTC. The chain uses TRBV30 and TRBJ1-2; possible D gene TRBD1, 6 bases. Trimming removed 4 bases from V and 4 bases from J, with 19 bases in between. The CDR3 has 15 residues. Germline V CDR1 and CDR2: GTSNPN, SVGIG (reference sequence).

On this clone itself: At the DNA level, this CDR3 is encoded by other sequences in the same sample as well. The chain uses TRBV6-5 and TRBJ1-1; the match to TRBD1 covers 8 bases. Germline CDR1 reads MNHEY; CDR2 reads SVGAGI. V shed 5 bases, J shed 0 bases, and the junction held 2 bases outside the gene matches. The CDR3 extends over 14 amino acids. The CDR3, as DNA: TGTGCCAGCAGTCTGGACAGGGTGAACACTGAAGCTTTCTTT. Its translation is CASSLDRVNTEAFF.